This T cell receptor (beta chain) originates from a study of shared clonotypes between healthy human individuals. Germline lookup yields CDR1 MNHNS and CDR2 SASEGT. This CDR3 contains 15 residues. With 6 bases clipped from V and 0 bases from J, the junction kept 7 bases outside the gene matches. The repertoire was sequenced with immunoSEQ multiplex PCR; TCRdb's copy has only in-frame clones and lacks some. Of 2 million to 3 million clones listed, just over 90% are singletons. This receptor was taken from a man aged 18 to 29 in good health. This sequence joins TRBV6-1 and TRBJ2-7, with 8 bases identical to TRBD1. The sequenced material came from naive CD4+ T cells sorted from blood. The subset here: CD45RA+ positively selected. This chain's CDR3 is CASRARTGSSYEQYF. In DNA form, the CDR3 reads TGTGCCAGCAGGGCCCGGACAGGGTCCTCCTACGAGCAGTACTTC.